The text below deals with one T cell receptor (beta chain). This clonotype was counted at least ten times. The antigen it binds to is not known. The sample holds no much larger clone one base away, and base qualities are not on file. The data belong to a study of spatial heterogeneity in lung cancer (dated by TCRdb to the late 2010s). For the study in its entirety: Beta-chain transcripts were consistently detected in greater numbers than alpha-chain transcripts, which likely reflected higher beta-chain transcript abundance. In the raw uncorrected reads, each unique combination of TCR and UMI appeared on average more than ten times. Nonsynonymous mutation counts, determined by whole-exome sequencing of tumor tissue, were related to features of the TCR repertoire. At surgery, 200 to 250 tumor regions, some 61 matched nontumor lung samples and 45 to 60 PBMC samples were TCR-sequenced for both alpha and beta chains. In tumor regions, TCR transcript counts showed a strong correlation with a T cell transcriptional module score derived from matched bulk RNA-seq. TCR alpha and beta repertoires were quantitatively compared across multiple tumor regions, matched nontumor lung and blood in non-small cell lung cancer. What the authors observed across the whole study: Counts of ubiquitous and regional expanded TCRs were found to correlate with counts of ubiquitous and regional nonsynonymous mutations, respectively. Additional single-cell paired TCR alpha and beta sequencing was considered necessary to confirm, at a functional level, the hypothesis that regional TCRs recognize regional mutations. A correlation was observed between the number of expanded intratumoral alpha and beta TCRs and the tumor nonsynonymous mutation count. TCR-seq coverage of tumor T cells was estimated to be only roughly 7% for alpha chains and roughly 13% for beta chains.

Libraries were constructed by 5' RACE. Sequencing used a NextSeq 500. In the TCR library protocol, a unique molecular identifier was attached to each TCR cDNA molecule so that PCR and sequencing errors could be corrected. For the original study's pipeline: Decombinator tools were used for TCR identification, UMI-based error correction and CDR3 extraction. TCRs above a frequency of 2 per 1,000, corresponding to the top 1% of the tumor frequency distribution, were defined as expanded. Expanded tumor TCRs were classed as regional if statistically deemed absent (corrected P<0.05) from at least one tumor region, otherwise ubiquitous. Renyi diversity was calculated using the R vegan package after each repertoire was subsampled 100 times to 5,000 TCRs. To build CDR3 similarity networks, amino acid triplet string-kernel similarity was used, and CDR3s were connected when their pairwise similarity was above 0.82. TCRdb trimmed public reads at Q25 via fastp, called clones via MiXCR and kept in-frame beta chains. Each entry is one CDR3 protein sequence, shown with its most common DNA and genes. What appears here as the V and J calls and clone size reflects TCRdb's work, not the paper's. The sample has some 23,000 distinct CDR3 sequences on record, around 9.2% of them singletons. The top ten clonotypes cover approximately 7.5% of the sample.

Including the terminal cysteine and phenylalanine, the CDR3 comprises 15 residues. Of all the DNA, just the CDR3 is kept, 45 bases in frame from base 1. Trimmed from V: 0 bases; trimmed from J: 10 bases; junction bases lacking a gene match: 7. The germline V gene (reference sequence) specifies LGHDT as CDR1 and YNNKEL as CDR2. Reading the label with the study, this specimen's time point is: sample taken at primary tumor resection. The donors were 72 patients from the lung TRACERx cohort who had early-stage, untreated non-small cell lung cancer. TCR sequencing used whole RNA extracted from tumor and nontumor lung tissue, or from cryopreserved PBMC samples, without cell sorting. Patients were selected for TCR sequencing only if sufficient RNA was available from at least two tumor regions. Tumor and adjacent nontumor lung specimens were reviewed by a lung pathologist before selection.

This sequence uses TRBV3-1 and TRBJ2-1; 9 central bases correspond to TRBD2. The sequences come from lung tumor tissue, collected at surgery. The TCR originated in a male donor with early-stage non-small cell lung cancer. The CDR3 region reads CASSQDMSGGKEQFF. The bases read TGTGCCAGCAGCCAAGATATGAGCGGGGGGAAGGAGCAGTTCTTC.